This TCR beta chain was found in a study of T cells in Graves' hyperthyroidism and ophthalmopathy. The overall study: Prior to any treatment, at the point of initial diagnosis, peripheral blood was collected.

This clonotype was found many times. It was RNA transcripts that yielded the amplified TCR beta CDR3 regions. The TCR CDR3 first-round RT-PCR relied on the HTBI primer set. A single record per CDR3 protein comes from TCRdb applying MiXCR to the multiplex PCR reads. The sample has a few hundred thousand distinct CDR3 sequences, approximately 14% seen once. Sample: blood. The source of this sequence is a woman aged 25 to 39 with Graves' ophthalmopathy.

CDR3 residues: CASSSLRSTEAFF. The CDR3 DNA follows: TGTGCCAGCAGCTCCCTCCGGAGCACTGAAGCTTTCTTT. J is TRBJ1-1 and V is TRBV7-9; D gene unclear. This CDR3 has 13 residues. V was clipped by 4 bases and J by 4 bases, with 10 bases between them. Germline V gives CDR1 SEHNR, CDR2 FQNEAQ (reference sequence).